The 30 T cell receptor beta chains given below trace back to one sample, sequenced in a study of T cell responses to AZD1222 COVID-19 vaccine (dated by TCRdb to about 2021). What this sample's time point label stands for: baseline before first vaccination. Receptor amplification or capture employed the immunoSEQ multiplex PCR assay. The clones in this table, taken by TCRdb from immuneACCESS, are in-frame only. Not every clone is retained; where verified, under half of the shortfall comes from an unresolved V gene, and the cause of the rest is unknown. This sample holds roughly 120,000 clones; approximately 85% were observed only once. 5% to 7% of the sample is in the top ten clones. Material: peripheral blood, obtained on day 0 of AZD1222 vaccination. The receptors were gathered from an adult in good health.

By share, this clone counts as medium-sized. The sample contains more than one DNA sequence encoding this CDR3. The chain links TRBV6-4 to TRBJ2-3; 11 positions match TRBD2. From germline, CDR1 is MRHNA and CDR2 SNTAGT. Germline trimming cut 0 bases from V and 4 bases from J; bases unmatched to any gene: 0. This CDR3 contains 15 residues. CDR3 in DNA: TGTGCCAGCAGTGACTCTAGCGGGGGGGCAGATACGCAGTATTTT. Translating it yields CASSDSSGGADTQYF.

The chain couples TRBV12-3 or TRBV12-4 to TRBJ2-2; tentatively, D is TRBD1 (5 bases). The CDR3 spans 13 residues. V lost 3 bases to trimming and J lost 4 bases, with 6 bases between them. The CDR3 is CASSFDSTGELFF. The CDR3 coding sequence is TGTGCCAGCAGTTTCGACAGCACCGGGGAGCTGTTTTTT.

The V and J genes are TRBV27 and TRBJ2-2; D unresolved. Trimming shortened V by 3 bases and J by 3 bases, and 5 bases separated the two germline ends. The CDR3 extends over 13 amino acids. CDR1 is MNHEY, CDR2 SMNVEV, per germline (reference sequence). The CDR3 loop reads CASSFPDTGELFF. The CDR3, as DNA: TGTGCCAGCAGTTTCCCAGACACCGGGGAGCTGTTTTTT.

A few counts support this clone. The chain joins TRBV5-1 to TRBJ2-1; tentatively, D is TRBD1 or TRBD2 (5 bases each). V gave up 4 bases and J gave up 8 bases, with 16 bases separating them. In germline, CDR1 is SGHRS, CDR2 YFSETQ. This CDR3 has 14 residues. The chain's CDR3 is CASSPVRGEDEQFF. The DNA for the CDR3 is TGCGCCAGCAGCCCTGTGAGGGGAGAGGATGAGCAGTTCTTC.

The table lists this clone with many counts. V usage is TRBV2 and J usage is TRBJ1-2; 8 bases align to TRBD1. Germline trimming cut 0 bases from V and 0 bases from J; bases unmatched to any gene: 9. The CDR3 covers 18 residues. The V gene's germline CDR1 is SNHLY and CDR2 FYNNEI. CDR3 region: CASSEALRTGRANYGYTF. For the CDR3, the DNA is TGTGCCAGCAGTGAAGCGCTAAGGACAGGGAGAGCTAACTATGGCTACACCTTC. The complete variable domain, with remaining parts taken from reference TRBV2 and TRBJ1-2, reads EPEVTQTPSHQVTQMGQEVILRCVPISNHLYFYWYRQILGQKVEFLVSFYNNEISEKSEIFDDQFSVERPDGSNFTLKIRSTKLEDSAMYFCASSEALRTGRANYGYTFGSGTRLTVV.

The chain employs TRBV9 and TRBJ1-6; D is unresolved. This CDR3 region has 13 residues. Trimming shortened V by 0 bases and J by 4 bases, and 2 bases separated the two germline ends. CDR1 SGDLS and CDR2 YYNGEE come from the germline V gene. This CDR3 reads CASSVVYNSPLHF. As DNA, the CDR3 is TGTGCCAGCAGCGTAGTGTATAATTCACCCCTCCACTTT.

CDR3 in amino acids: CASSIDSGGAGEQFF. The CDR3 nucleotides are TGTGCCAGTAGTATCGATAGCGGGGGGGCGGGAGAGCAGTTCTTC. The chain links TRBV19 to TRBJ2-1, with 11 bases matching TRBD2. Trimming cost V 3 bases and J 10 bases; bases outside gene matches: 8. The CDR3 is made up of 15 amino acids. Germline-derived CDR1 and CDR2 are LNHDA and SQIVND (reference sequence).

The chain is built from TRBV10-3 and TRBJ2-3; perhaps TRBD1 as D (6 bases). The CDR3 totals 13 residues. Germline loops: CDR1 ENHRY, CDR2 SYGVKD. Trimming took 6 bases from V and 2 from J, leaving 9 bases between them. Here the CDR3 reads CAIRGQPTDTQYF. The CDR3 nucleotides are TGTGCCATCAGAGGACAGCCCACAGATACGCAGTATTTT.

J is TRBJ1-1 and V is TRBV6-2 or TRBV6-3, with D possibly TRBD1 on 6 matching bases. Trimming shortened V by 2 bases and J by 6 bases, and 16 bases separated the two germline ends. CDR3 length: 15 amino acids. Per the germline V gene, CDR1 is MNHEY and CDR2 is SVGEGT. Here the CDR3 reads CASSYGGAGFAEAFF. The CDR3 nucleotides read TGTGCCAGCAGTTACGGGGGGGCAGGGTTCGCTGAAGCTTTCTTT.

The V gene is TRBV29-1, the J gene TRBJ2-3, with 13 bases fitting TRBD2. J lost 5 bases, V lost 7 bases, and 15 bases had no gene match. Germline CDR1 is SQVTM and CDR2 is ANQGSEA. The CDR3 length is 17 residues. CDR3 bases: TGCAGCGCCCGACTAGCGGGGGGCCGTATTAGAGAAGATACGCAGTATTTT. Amino acids: CSARLAGGRIREDTQYF.

V gene TRBV6-5 combines with J gene TRBJ2-5; D is undetermined. The CDR3 sequence is 12 residues long. Germline lookup yields CDR1 MNHEY and CDR2 SVGAGI. V lost 7 bases to trimming and J lost 7 bases, with 13 bases between them. In nucleotides, the CDR3 is TGTGCCAGCACCAAAGAGATGGGGACCCAGTACTTC. Translated, it gives CASTKEMGTQYF.

V gene TRBV4-1 combines with J gene TRBJ2-7, with D perhaps TRBD1 or TRBD2 (6 bases each). The V end was cut by 1 base, the J end by 3 bases, with 13 bases between. CDR1 is MGHRA, CDR2 YSYEKL, per germline. CDR3 length: 15 residues. In DNA form, the CDR3 reads TGCGCCAGCAGCCAAGGCCCACAGGGACTCTACGAGCAGTACTTC. Translating it yields CASSQGPQGLYEQYF.

The chain joins TRBV10-3 to TRBJ1-2; 9 bases are shared with TRBD1. Trimming removed 10 bases from V and 6 bases from J; junction bases left unmatched: 12. The V gene's germline CDR1 is ENHRY and CDR2 SYGVKD. The CDR3 runs 14 residues. CDR3 protein: CASQTGGAGHGYTF. The CDR3 DNA is TGTGCCAGCCAAACAGGGGGCGCGGGGCATGGCTACACCTTC.

The chain combines TRBV27 with TRBJ1-6, with TRBD1 matching 7 bases. The germline V gene has CDR1 MNHEY and CDR2 SMNVEV (reference sequence). The CDR3 is made up of 18 amino acids. The ends lost 5 bases at V and 7 bases at J; junction bases unmatched: 17. The CDR3 is CASSPPTGPSLRNSPLHF. Written as DNA, the CDR3 is TGTGCCAGCAGTCCTCCGACAGGGCCCTCTCTTAGGAATTCACCCCTCCACTTT.

V and J are TRBV4-2 and TRBJ1-5; no reliable D call. The V end lost 0 bases, the J end lost 4 bases, and 13 bases lay between the germline ends. The length of the CDR3 is 16 residues. In germline, CDR1 is LGHNA, CDR2 YNFKEQ. CDR3 amino acids: CASSQDVGTMNQPQHF. The CDR3 DNA follows: TGTGCCAGCAGCCAAGATGTCGGCACCATGAATCAGCCCCAGCATTTT.

The CDR3 loop is CASSVGLGADTQYF. CDR3 sequence (DNA): TGTGCCAGCAGCGTCGGCTTAGGGGCAGATACGCAGTATTTT. The chain recombines TRBV7-3 with TRBJ2-3; TRBD1 is a possible D gene (5 bases). The germline V gene has CDR1 SGHTA and CDR2 FQGTGA. The CDR3 has 14 amino acids. The germline V and J ends were trimmed by 5 bases and 4 bases, with 13 bases remaining between them.

The CDR3 loop reads CASSGTGGDGGHSPLHF. CDR3 sequence (DNA): TGTGCCAGCAGCGGGACAGGGGGTGATGGAGGCCATTCACCCCTCCACTTT. V gene TRBV28 combines with J gene TRBJ1-6; TRBD1 matches at 11 bases. CDR3 length: 17 amino acids. Germline trimming cut 6 bases from V and 8 bases from J; bases unmatched to any gene: 12. CDR1 and CDR2 (germline): MDHEN, SYDVKM.

The rearrangement joins TRBV10-2 to TRBJ1-1, with D possibly being TRBD1 (6 bases). This CDR3 is 16 amino acids long. Deletions cut 2 bases from V and 6 bases from J, with 19 bases between. In germline, CDR1 is WSHSY, CDR2 SAAADI. CDR3 sequence (DNA): TGCGCCAGCAGTGAGGGGGTTGTCGGGGGGCTCCCTGAAGCTTTCTTT. This sequence encodes CASSEGVVGGLPEAFF.

The chain couples TRBV18 to TRBJ2-3; 7 nucleotides agree with TRBD1. V dropped 3 bases and J dropped 2; count of bases not matched to a gene: 5. CDR3 length equals 15 residues. Germline CDR1 KGHSH, CDR2 LQKENI. CDR3 coding DNA: TGTGCCAGCTCACCTTCGACAGGGAACACAGATACGCAGTATTTT. It specifies CASSPSTGNTDTQYF.

This sequence joins TRBV6-2 or TRBV6-3 and TRBJ2-3; the match to TRBD2 covers 9 bases. The trim removed 2 bases at V and 4 bases at J, leaving 7 bases unmatched. The germline CDR1 and CDR2 sequences are MNHEY and SVGEGT. This CDR3 is built from 16 residues. In DNA, the CDR3 is TGTGCCAGCAGTTACCCCGCGGGGGGGCCCCCAGATACGCAGTATTTT. Its protein product is CASSYPAGGPPDTQYF.

This clone was recorded once. The chain combines TRBV24-1 with TRBJ1-2, with 7 bases aligning to TRBD1. Germline CDR1 KGHDR, CDR2 SFDVKD. The trim removed 4 bases at V and 7 bases at J, leaving 8 bases unmatched. The CDR3 is 14 amino acids. The CDR3 sequence: CATSDPTGDGGYTF. CDR3 sequence (DNA): TGTGCCACCAGTGACCCCACAGGGGACGGTGGCTACACCTTC.

The chain recombines TRBV6-5 with TRBJ2-1, with D perhaps TRBD1 (5 bases). V lost 2 bases and J 6 bases, leaving 17 bases between the germline ends. Germline V gives CDR1 MNHEY, CDR2 SVGAGI. The CDR3 runs 16 residues. CDR3: CASSYGSPATGNEQFF. DNA for the CDR3: TGTGCCAGCAGTTACGGGTCGCCAGCCACAGGCAATGAGCAGTTCTTC.

This chain links TRBV15 with TRBJ2-5; the match to TRBD2 covers 8 bases. The CDR3 spans 15 residues. From germline, CDR1 is LNHNV and CDR2 YYDKDF (reference sequence). Unmatched junction bases numbered 11, after V lost 5 bases and J lost 6 bases. The CDR3 here is CATSRGGAEPKTQYF. DNA for the CDR3: TGTGCCACCAGCCGGGGGGGAGCGGAACCAAAGACCCAGTACTTC. The complete variable domain, with remaining parts taken from reference TRBV15 and TRBJ2-5, reads DAMVIQNPRYQVTQFGKPVTLSCSQTLNHNVMYWYQQKSSQAPKLLFHYYDKDFNNEADTPDNFQSRRPNTSFCFLDIRSPGLGDTAMYLCATSRGGAEPKTQYFGPGTRLLVL.

The chain joins TRBV29-1 to TRBJ2-1; possibly TRBD1 or TRBD2 for D (5 bases each). CDR1 SQVTM and CDR2 ANQGSEA come from the germline V gene. This CDR3 spans 14 amino acids. Trimming took 8 bases from V and 8 from J, leaving 22 bases between them. CDR3 region: CSTRTGQAVDEQFF. The CDR3 DNA is TGCAGCACAAGAACAGGCCAAGCGGTCGATGAGCAGTTCTTC.

The chain is built from TRBV5-1 and TRBJ2-5, with TRBD2 matching over 12 bases. The CDR3 consists of 16 residues. J was trimmed by 3 bases and V by 5 bases; bases with no gene match: 8. Germline CDR1 is SGHRS and CDR2 is YFSETQ. The CDR3 loop reads CASSPGLAGTKETQYF. DNA of the CDR3: TGCGCCAGCAGTCCTGGACTAGCGGGGACTAAAGAGACCCAGTACTTC.

The chain combines TRBV7-7 with TRBJ2-3; 9 bases are a match to TRBD2. The CDR3 is made up of 15 amino acids. CDR1 SSHAT and CDR2 FNYEAQ come from the germline V gene (reference sequence). V lost 0 bases, J lost 4 bases, and 2 bases stayed unmatched. CDR3 nucleotide sequence: TGTGCCAGCAGCTTAGCTAGCGGGGGACCAGATACGCAGTATTTT. Its translation: CASSLASGGPDTQYF.

CDR3 nucleotide sequence: TGTGCCAGCAGTCCTACTGCGGACAGGGAAGATGGCTACACCTTC. Translating gives CASSPTADREDGYTF. The rearrangement uses TRBV6-5 and TRBJ1-2; 8 nucleotides match TRBD1. The CDR3 totals 15 residues. With V trimmed by 5 bases and J by 6 bases, 11 bases remained unmatched. Per germline, CDR1 MNHEY and CDR2 SVGAGI.

This sequence joins TRBV6-4 and TRBJ2-1; D unresolved. The CDR3 is 15 residues long. The germline gives CDR1 MRHNA, CDR2 SNTAGT. V was pared by 4 bases and J by 7 bases, with 17 bases between. The CDR3 here is CASSVEASGRNEQFF. The CDR3 DNA reads as TGTGCCAGCAGTGTCGAGGCATCGGGTCGTAATGAGCAGTTCTTC.

This clone is a singleton in its sample. This chain connects TRBV6-5 to TRBJ2-3; 8 bases are shared with TRBD1. Germline loops: CDR1 MNHEY, CDR2 SVGAGI. This CDR3 region has 15 residues. V was pared by 6 bases and J by 4 bases, with 9 bases of the junction left unmatched. The CDR3 region has the DNA TGTGCCAGCAGCCCCGACAGGGGTTTCGCAGATACGCAGTATTTT. Protein: CASSPDRGFADTQYF.

The rearrangement uses TRBV29-1 and TRBJ1-1, with 7 bases matching TRBD1. J was trimmed by 2 bases and V by 5 bases; bases with no gene match: 2. The germline gives CDR1 SQVTM, CDR2 ANQGSEA. The CDR3 loop spans 12 amino acids. As DNA, the CDR3 is TGCAGCGTTAGACAGGGTAACACTGAAGCTTTCTTT. This codes for CSVRQGNTEAFF.